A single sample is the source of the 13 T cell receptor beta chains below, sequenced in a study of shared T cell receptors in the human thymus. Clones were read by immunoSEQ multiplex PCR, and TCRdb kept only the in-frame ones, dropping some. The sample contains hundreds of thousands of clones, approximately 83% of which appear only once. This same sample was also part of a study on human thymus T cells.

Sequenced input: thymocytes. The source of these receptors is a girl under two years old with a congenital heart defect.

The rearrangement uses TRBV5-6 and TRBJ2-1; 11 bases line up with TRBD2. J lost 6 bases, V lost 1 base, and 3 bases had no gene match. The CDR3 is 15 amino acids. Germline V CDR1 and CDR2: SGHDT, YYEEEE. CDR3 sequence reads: CASSLQTSGANEQFF. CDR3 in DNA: TGTGCCAGCAGCTTGCAGACTAGCGGGGCCAATGAGCAGTTCTTC.

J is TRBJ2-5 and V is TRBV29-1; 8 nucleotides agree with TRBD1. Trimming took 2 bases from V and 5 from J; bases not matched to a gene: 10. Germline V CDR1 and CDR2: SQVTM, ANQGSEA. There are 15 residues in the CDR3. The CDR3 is CSVELGTGYTETQYF. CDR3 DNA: TGCAGCGTTGAACTCGGGACAGGTTATACGGAGACCCAGTACTTC.

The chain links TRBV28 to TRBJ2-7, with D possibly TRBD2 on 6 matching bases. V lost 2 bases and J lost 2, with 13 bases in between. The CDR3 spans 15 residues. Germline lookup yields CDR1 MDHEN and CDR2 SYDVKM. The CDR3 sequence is CASSLNGVAAYEQYF. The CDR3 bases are TGTGCCAGCAGTTTAAACGGGGTAGCGGCCTACGAGCAGTACTTC.

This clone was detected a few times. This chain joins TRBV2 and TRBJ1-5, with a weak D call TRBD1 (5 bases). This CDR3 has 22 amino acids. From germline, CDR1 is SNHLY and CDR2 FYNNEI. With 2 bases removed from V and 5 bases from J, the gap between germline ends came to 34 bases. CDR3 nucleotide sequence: TGTGCCAGCAGTGAACCACCCGCACAACCGGTGCAGGGTGTATTTTTGGATCAGCCCCAGCATTTT. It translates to CASSEPPAQPVQGVFLDQPQHF.

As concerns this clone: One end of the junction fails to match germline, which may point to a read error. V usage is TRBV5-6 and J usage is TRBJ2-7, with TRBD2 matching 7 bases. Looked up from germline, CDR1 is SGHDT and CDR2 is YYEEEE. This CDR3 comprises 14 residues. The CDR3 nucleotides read TGTGCCAGCAGCTTGAGGGAGGGTAGCGACGAGCAGTGCTTC. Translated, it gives CASSLREGSDEQCF.

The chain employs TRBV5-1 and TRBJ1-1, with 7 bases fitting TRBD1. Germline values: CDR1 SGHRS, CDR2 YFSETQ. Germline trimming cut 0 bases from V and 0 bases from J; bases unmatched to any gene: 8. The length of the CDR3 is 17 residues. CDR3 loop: CASSLAWQGVMNTEAFF. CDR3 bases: TGCGCCAGCAGCTTGGCCTGGCAGGGGGTTATGAACACTGAAGCTTTCTTT.

Here the CDR3 reads CARTRDRDVGGYTF. The CDR3, as DNA: TGTGCCAGAACCCGGGACAGGGACGTCGGGGGCTACACCTTC. V gene TRBV2 combines with J gene TRBJ1-2; 9 bases align to TRBD1. Germline lookup yields CDR1 SNHLY and CDR2 FYNNEI. This CDR3 is built from 14 residues. The V gene end was trimmed by 9 bases and the J gene end by 8 bases; junction bases not matched to a gene: 13.

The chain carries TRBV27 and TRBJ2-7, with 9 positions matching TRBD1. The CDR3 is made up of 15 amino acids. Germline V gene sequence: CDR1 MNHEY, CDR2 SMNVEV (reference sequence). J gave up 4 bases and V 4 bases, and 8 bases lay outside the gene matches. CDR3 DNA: TGTGCCAGCAGTTCCCCGGACAGGGGCCATTACGAGCAGTACTTC. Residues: CASSSPDRGHYEQYF.

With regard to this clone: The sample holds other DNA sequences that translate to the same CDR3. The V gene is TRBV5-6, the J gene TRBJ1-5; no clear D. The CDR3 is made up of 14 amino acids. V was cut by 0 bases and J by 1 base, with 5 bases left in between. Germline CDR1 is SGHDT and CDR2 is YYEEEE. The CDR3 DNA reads TGTGCCAGCAGCTTGGCGGGGAGCAATCAGCCCCAGCATTTT. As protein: CASSLAGSNQPQHF.

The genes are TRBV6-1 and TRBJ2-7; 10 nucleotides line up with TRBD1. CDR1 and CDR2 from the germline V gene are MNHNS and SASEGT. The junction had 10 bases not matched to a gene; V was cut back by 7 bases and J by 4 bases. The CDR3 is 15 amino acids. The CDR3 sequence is CASTQTGGDWYEQYF. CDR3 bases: TGTGCCAGCACCCAGACAGGGGGCGACTGGTACGAGCAGTACTTC.

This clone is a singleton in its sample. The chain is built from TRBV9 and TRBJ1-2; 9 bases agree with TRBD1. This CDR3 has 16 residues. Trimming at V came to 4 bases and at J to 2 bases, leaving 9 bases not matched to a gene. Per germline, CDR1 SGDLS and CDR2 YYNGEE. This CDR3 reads CASSPGTGNLNYGYTF. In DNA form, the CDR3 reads TGTGCCAGCAGCCCAGGGACAGGGAATTTAAACTATGGCTACACCTTC.

The CDR3 is CAWSLAARPMMNTEAFF. CDR3 nucleotide sequence: TGTGCCTGGAGTCTGGCAGCGAGACCTATGATGAACACTGAAGCTTTCTTT. V gene TRBV30 combines with J gene TRBJ1-1; no firm D call. CDR3 length equals 17 residues. V gave up 2 bases and J gave up 0 bases, with 19 bases separating them. Germline V gene data show CDR1 as GTSNPN and CDR2 as SVGIG (reference sequence).

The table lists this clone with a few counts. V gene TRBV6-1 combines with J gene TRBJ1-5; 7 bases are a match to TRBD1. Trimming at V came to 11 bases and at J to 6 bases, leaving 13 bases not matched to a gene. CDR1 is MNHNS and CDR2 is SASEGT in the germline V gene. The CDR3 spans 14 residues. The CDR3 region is CAHNPTGAGQPQHF. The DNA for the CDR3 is TGTGCCCACAATCCCACAGGGGCTGGTCAGCCCCAGCATTTT.